This paragraph covers one T cell receptor (beta chain) sequence. This specimen comes from a study of OX40 agonist ivuxolimab in advanced cancers. Sequenced by immunoSEQ multiplex PCR; TCRdb stores in-frame clones only, minus some. The table records around 43,000 clones, 86% of them present only once. This CDR3 region has 17 residues. CDR1 and CDR2 from the germline V gene are SGDLS and YYNGEE. V trimming: 0 bases; J trimming: 0 bases; junction bases outside the gene matches: 8. Blood got drawn at baseline, again on cycle 4 day 1, and then on cycle 7 day 1. Sequenced material: CD4+ or CD8+ T cells sorted from blood, taken in a trial of the OX40 agonist ivuxolimab. This clonotype was sampled from an adult with an advanced solid tumor such as melanoma, head and neck, liver or kidney cancer. The rearrangement links TRBV9 to TRBJ1-2; 7 bases agree with TRBD1. In DNA, the CDR3 is TGTGCCAGCAGCGTAGGAAGGGGGCGGAACCCTAACTATGGCTACACCTTC. Its translation is CASSVGRGRNPNYGYTF.